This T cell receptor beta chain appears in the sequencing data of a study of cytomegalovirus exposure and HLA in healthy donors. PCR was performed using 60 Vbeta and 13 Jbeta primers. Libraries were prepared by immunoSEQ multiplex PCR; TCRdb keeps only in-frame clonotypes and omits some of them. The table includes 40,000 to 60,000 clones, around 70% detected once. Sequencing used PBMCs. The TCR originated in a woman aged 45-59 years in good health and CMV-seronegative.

The CDR3 DNA sequence: TGTGCCAGCAGTCCCCGGGCAGGTACGGGGACTGAAGCTTTCTTT. It translates to CASSPRAGTGTEAFF. The gene calls are TRBV2 and TRBJ1-1, with D uncertain. In germline, CDR1 is SNHLY, CDR2 FYNNEI. Trimming took 5 bases from V and 5 from J, leaving 18 bases between them. The CDR3 length is 15 residues.